Shown below are 10 T cell receptor beta chains from a single sample sequenced in a study of shared clonotypes between healthy human individuals. Assay used: immunoSEQ multiplex PCR; TCRdb lists only in-frame clones, some missing. The table lists roughly 1,500,000 clones, 95% to 99% of them singletons. Material: naive CD4+ T cells sorted from blood. As for subset: CD45RA+ positively selected. These receptor sequences come from a man aged 30-40 years in good health.

This clone was detected only once. V is TRBV12-1 and J is TRBJ2-3; the tabulated D call, TRBD2, remains unverified against the DNA. TRBV12-1 is a pseudogene. The CDR3 is made up of 17 amino acids. The DNA for the CDR3 is TGTGCCAGCAGCACCTCGGGAAGCGGGAGAAGTACAGATACGCAGTATTTT. As protein: CASSTSGSGRSTDTQYF.

This chain links TRBV27 with TRBJ1-5, with D hard to call. Germline V lookup: CDR1 MNHEY, CDR2 SMNVEV (reference sequence). The CDR3 extends over 13 amino acids. The V and J ends lost 7 bases and 3 bases respectively, with 10 bases between them. The CDR3 DNA sequence: TGTGCCAGCATGGCGGGATACAATCAGCCCCAGCATTTT. The encoded protein is CASMAGYNQPQHF.

The V and J genes are TRBV4-2 and TRBJ1-2, with 12 bases matching TRBD1. The V gene's germline CDR1 is LGHNA and CDR2 YNFKEQ. V lost 5 bases, J lost 1 base, and 17 bases stayed unmatched. This CDR3 contains 20 residues. DNA for the CDR3: TGTGCCAGCAGCTTTCCCGGTCGCGGGACAGGGGGCTGGTATAACTATGGCTACACCTTC. This codes for CASSFPGRGTGGWYNYGYTF.

V is TRBV6-5 and J is TRBJ1-2; possibly TRBD1 for D (5 bases). CDR3 length: 16 residues. Trimming pared 2 bases from V and 3 bases from J, leaving 16 bases between. Germline assignment: CDR1 MNHEY and CDR2 SVGAGI. The CDR3 DNA sequence: TGTGCCAGCAGTTACCTAACCGGGGGGGAGGACTATGGCTACACCTTC. This encodes CASSYLTGGEDYGYTF.

The chain recombines TRBV28 with TRBJ1-2; 7 bases agree with TRBD1. This CDR3 is built from 12 residues. Germline trimming cut 4 bases from V and 13 bases from J; bases unmatched to any gene: 9. Germline loops: CDR1 MDHEN, CDR2 SYDVKM. The chain's CDR3 is CASSSDRASLTF. CDR3 sequence (DNA): TGTGCCAGCAGTTCCGACAGGGCGTCGCTCACCTTC.

This clone was found once. V gene TRBV27 combines with J gene TRBJ2-3, with a tentative D call TRBD1 (6 bases). Germline V CDR1 and CDR2: MNHEY, SMNVEV (reference sequence). Trimming took off 0 bases at V and 1 base at J, with 14 bases between the two ends. The CDR3 covers 17 residues. CDR3 amino acids: CASSLSTGLVGTDTQYF. In nucleotides, the CDR3 is TGTGCCAGCAGTTTATCAACAGGGCTAGTAGGCACAGATACGCAGTATTTT.

As to this clone: Other DNA variants within this sample encode the same CDR3. J is TRBJ2-1 and V is TRBV18, with 7 bases lining up with TRBD2. This CDR3 has 15 residues. With V trimmed by 4 bases and J by 3 bases, 6 bases remained unmatched. In germline, CDR1 is KGHSH, CDR2 LQKENI. This CDR3 is CASSLGGGSYNEQFF. The CDR3 nucleotides are TGTGCCAGCTCACTGGGTGGCGGGAGCTACAATGAGCAGTTCTTC.

CDR3 sequence reads: CASSTGQGSYEQYF. The CDR3 nucleotides are TGTGCCAGCAGTACAGGCCAGGGCTCCTACGAGCAGTACTTC. The chain combines TRBV27 with TRBJ2-7; TRBD1 is a possible D gene (5 bases). Trimming cost V 5 bases and J 0 bases, with 11 bases left between them. Germline CDR1 and CDR2: MNHEY and SMNVEV (reference sequence). The CDR3 extends over 14 amino acids.

The V call is TRBV7-7, the J call TRBJ2-5; D ambiguous. Trimming removed 0 bases at V and 1 base at J, with 6 bases between. Germline-derived CDR1 and CDR2 are SSHAT and FNYEAQ (reference sequence). The CDR3 totals 14 residues. The CDR3 sequence: CASSLAHSQETQYF. Written as DNA, the CDR3 is TGTGCCAGCAGCTTAGCCCACTCCCAAGAGACCCAGTACTTC.

This sequence joins TRBV14 and TRBJ2-7; perhaps TRBD1 as D (5 bases). CDR1 is SGHDN, CDR2 FVKESK, per germline. CDR3 length: 16 amino acids. Trimming cost V 7 bases and J 10 bases, with 29 bases left between them. CDR3 in DNA: TGTGCCAGCAAAGGTTGGAAGGTAAGGGGCCAGCGAGGACAGTACTTC. Translating gives CASKGWKVRGQRGQYF.